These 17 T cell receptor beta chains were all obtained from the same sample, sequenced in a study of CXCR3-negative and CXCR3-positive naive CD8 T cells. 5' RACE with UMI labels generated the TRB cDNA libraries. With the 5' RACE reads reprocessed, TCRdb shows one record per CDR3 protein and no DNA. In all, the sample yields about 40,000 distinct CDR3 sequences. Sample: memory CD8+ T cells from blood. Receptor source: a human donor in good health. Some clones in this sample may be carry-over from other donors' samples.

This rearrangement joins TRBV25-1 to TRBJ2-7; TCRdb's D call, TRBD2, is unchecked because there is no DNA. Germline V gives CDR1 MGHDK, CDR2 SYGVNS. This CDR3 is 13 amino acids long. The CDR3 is CASSESGSYEQYF.

CDR3 in amino acids: CASSILREGDPDEQYF. This sequence joins TRBV19 and TRBJ2-7; checking the TCRdb D call of TRBD2 is not possible without DNA. CDR3 size: 16 residues. The V gene's germline CDR1 is LNHDA and CDR2 SQIVND (reference sequence).

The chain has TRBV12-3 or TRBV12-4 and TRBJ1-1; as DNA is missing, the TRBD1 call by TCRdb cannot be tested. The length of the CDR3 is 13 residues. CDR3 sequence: CASSPGYTTEAFF.

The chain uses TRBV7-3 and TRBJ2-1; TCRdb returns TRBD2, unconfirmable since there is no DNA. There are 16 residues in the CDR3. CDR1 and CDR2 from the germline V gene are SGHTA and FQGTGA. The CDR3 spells CASSPFSGGAYNEQFF.

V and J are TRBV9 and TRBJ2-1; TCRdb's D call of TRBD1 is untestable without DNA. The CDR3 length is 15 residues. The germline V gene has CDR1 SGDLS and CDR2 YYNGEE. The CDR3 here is CASSVGWGRPDEQFF. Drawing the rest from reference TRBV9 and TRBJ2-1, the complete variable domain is DSGVTQTPKHLITATGQRVTLRCSPRSGDLSVYWYQQSLDQGLQFLIQYYNGEERAKGNILERFSAQQFPDLHSELNLSSLELGDSALYFCASSVGWGRPDEQFFGPGTRLTVL.

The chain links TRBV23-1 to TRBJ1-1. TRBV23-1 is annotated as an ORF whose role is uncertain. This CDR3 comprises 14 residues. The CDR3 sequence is CASSPGRMNTEAFF.

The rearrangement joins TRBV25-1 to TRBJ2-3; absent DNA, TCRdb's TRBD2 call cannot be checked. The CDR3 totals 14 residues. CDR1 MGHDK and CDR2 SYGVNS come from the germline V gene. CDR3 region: CAASGGTYIDTQYF.

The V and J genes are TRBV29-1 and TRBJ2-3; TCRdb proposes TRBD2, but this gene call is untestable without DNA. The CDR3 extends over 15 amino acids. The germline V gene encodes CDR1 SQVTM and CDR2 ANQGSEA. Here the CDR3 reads CSVVLAGDASDTQYF.

CDR3 in amino acids: CASSTTSGGATGELFF. The chain has TRBV11-2 and TRBJ2-2; the D call of TRBD2 rests on TCRdb alone, since no DNA is present to check it. The V gene's germline CDR1 is SGHAT and CDR2 FQNNGV. The CDR3 totals 16 residues.

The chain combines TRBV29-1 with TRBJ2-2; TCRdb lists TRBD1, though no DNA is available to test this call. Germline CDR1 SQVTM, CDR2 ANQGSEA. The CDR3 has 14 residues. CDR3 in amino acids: CSVGDRSNTGELFF.

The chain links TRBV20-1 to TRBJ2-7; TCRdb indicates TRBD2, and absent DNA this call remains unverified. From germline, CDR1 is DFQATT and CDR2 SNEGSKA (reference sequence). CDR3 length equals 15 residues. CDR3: CSARDGESNSYEQYF.

The CDR3 region is CASSLTSVRLSTDTQYF. This chain joins TRBV12-3 or TRBV12-4 and TRBJ2-3. CDR3 size: 17 residues.

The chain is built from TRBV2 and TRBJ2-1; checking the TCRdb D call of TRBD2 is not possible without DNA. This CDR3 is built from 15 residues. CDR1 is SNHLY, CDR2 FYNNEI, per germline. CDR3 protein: CASSVGTSLYNEQFF.

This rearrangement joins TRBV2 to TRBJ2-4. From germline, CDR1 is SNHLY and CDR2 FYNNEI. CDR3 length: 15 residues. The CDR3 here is CASSPSPEAKNIQYF.

The CDR3 is CASSLVAGGHNEQFF. The V and J genes are TRBV7-2 and TRBJ2-1; the TCRdb call, TRBD2, lacks DNA for checking. The length of the CDR3 is 15 residues. Germline loops: CDR1 SGHTA, CDR2 FQGNSA.

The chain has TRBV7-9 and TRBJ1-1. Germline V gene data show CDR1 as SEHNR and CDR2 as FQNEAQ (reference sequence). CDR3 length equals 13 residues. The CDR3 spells CASSLVLDTEAFF.

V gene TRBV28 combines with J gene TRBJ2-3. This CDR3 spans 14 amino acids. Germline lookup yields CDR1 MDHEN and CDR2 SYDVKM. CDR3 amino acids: CASSLVGTQNTQYF. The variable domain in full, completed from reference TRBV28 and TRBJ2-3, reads DVKVTQSSRYLVKRTGEKVFLECVQDMDHENMFWYRQDPGLGLRLIYFSYDVKMKEKGDIPEGYSVSREKKERFSLILESASTNQTSMYLCASSLVGTQNTQYFGPGTRLTVL.